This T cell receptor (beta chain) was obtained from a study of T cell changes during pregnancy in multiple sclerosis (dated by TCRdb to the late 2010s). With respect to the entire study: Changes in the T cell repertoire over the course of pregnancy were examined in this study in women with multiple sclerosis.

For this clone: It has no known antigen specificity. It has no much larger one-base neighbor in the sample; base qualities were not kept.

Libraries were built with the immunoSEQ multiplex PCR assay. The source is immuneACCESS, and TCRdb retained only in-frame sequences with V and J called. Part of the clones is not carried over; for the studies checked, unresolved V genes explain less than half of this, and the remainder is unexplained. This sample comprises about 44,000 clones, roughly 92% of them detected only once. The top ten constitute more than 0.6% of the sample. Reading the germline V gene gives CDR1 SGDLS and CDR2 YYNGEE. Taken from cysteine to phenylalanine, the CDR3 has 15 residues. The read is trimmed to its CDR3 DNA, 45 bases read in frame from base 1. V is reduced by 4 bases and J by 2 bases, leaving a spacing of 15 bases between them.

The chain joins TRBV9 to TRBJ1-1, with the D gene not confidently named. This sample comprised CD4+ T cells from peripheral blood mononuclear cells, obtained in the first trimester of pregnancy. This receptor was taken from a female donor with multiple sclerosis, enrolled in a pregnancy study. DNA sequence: TGTGCCAGCAGCTCCCAACCAACAGTCAACACTGAAGCTTTCTTT. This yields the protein CASSSQPTVNTEAFF.